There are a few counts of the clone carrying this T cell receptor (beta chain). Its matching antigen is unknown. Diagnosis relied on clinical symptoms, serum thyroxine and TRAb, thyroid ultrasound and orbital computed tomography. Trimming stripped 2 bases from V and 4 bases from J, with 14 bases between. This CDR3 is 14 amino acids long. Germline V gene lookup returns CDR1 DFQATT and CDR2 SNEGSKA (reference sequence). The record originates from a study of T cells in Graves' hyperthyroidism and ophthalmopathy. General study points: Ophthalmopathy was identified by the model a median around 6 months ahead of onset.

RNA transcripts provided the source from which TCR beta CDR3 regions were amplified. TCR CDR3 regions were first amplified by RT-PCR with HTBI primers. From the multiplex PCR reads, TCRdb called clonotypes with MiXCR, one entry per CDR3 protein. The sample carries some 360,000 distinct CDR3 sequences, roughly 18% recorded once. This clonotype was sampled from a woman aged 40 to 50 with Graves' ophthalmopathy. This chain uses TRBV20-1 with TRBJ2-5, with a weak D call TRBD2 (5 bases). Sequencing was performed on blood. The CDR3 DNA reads TGCAGTGCTAGAACAGCGGCGGGTGGAGAGACCCAGTACTTC. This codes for CSARTAAGGETQYF.